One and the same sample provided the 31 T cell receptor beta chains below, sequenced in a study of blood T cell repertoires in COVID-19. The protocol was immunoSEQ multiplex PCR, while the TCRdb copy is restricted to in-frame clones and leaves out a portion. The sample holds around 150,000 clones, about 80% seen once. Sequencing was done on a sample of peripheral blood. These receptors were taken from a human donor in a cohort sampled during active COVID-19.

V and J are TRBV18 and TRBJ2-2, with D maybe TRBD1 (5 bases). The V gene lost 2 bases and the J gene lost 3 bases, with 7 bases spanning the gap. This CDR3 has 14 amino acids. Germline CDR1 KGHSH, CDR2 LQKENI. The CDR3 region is CASSPRGYTGELFF. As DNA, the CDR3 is TGTGCCAGCTCACCAAGGGGATACACCGGGGAGCTGTTTTTT.

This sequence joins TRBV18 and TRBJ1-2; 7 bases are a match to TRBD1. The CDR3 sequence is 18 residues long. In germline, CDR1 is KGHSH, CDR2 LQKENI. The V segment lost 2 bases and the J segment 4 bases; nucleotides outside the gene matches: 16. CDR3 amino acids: CASSPTRDRGNFAYGYTF. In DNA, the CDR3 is TGTGCCAGCTCACCAACTAGGGACAGAGGAAATTTCGCCTATGGCTACACCTTC.

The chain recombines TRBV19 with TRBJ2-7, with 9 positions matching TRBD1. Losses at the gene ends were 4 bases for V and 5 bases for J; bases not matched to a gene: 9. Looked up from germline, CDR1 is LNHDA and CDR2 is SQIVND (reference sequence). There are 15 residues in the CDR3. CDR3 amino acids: CASSNLQGAQNEQYF. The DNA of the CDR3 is TGTGCCAGTAGTAACCTACAGGGGGCGCAGAACGAGCAGTACTTC.

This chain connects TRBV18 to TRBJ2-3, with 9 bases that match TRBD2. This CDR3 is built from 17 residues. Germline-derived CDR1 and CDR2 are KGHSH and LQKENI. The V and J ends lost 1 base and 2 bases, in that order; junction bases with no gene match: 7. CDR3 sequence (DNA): TGTGCCAGCTCACCACGGAGACTAGCGGACCTCACAGATACGCAGTATTTT. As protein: CASSPRRLADLTDTQYF.

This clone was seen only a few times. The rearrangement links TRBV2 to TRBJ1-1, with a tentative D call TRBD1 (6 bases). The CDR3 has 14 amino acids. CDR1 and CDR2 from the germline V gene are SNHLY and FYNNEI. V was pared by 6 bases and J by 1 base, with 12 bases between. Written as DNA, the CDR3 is TGTGCCAGCAGGCCAGGGGTTGGGAACACTGAAGCTTTCTTT. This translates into CASRPGVGNTEAFF.

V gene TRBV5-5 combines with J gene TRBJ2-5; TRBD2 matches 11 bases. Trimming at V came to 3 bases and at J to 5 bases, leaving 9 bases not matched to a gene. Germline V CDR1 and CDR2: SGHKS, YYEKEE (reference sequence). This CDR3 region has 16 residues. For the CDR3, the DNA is TGTGCCAGCAGCTCGGTCGAGACTAGCGGGACGGAGACCCAGTACTTC. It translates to CASSSVETSGTETQYF.

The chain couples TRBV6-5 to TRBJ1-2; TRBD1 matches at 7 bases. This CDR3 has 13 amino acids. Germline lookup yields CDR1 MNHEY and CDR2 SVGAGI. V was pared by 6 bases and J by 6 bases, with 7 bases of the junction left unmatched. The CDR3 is CASSPGTVNGYTF. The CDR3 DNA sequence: TGTGCCAGCAGCCCCGGGACAGTTAATGGCTACACCTTC.

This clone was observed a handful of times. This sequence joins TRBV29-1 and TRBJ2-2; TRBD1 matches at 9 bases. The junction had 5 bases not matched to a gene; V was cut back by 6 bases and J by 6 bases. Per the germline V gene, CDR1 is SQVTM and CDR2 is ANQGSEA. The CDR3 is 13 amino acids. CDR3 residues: CSVGTGSAGELFF. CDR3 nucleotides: TGCAGCGTGGGGACAGGGAGTGCCGGGGAGCTGTTTTTT.

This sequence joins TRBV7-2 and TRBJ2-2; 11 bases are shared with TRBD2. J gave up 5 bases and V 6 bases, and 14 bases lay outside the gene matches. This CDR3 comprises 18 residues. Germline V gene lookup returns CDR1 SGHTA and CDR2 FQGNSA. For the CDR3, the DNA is TGTGCCAGCAGTTCCCCCCTACTAGCGGGGGCCCATACCGGGGAGCTGTTTTTT. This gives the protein CASSSPLLAGAHTGELFF.

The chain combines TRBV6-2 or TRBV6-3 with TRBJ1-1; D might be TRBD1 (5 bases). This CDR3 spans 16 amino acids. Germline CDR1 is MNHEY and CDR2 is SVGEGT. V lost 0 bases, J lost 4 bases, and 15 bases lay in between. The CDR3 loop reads CASSYSLGGTLTEAFF. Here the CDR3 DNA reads TGTGCCAGCAGTTACTCACTCGGGGGGACTCTCACTGAAGCTTTCTTT.

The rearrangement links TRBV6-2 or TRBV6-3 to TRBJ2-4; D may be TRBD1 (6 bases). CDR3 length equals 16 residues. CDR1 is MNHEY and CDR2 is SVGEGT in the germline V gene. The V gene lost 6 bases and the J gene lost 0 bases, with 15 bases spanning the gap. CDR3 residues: CASSNREVLAKNIQYF. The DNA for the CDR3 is TGTGCCAGCAGCAACAGGGAAGTACTAGCCAAAAACATTCAGTACTTC.

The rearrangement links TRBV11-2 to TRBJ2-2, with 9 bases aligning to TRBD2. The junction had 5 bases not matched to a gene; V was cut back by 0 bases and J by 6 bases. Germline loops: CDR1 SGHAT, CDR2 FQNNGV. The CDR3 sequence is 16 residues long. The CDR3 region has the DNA TGTGCCAGCAGCTTAGATCGGCGGGGGGGCGCCGGGGAGCTGTTTTTT. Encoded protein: CASSLDRRGGAGELFF.

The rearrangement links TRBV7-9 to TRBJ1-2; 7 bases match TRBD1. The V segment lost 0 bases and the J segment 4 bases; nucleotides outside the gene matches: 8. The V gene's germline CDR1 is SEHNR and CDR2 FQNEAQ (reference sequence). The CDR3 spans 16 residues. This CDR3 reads CASSLAGQRVPYGYTF. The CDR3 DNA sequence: TGTGCCAGCAGCTTAGCGGGACAGCGGGTTCCCTATGGCTACACCTTC.

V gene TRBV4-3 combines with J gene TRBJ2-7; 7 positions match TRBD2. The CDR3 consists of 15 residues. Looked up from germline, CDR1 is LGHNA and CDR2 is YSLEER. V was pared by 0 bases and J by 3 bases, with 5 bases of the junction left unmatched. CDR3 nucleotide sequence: TGCGCCAGCAGCCAAGATCGGACTAGGTTCTACGAGCAGTACTTC. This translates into CASSQDRTRFYEQYF.

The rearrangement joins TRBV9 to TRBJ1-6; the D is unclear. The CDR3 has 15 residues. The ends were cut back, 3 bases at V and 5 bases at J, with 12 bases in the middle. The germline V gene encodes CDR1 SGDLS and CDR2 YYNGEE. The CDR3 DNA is TGTGCCAGCAGCGCCCCAGAGGGAAATAATTCACCCCTCCACTTT. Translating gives CASSAPEGNNSPLHF.

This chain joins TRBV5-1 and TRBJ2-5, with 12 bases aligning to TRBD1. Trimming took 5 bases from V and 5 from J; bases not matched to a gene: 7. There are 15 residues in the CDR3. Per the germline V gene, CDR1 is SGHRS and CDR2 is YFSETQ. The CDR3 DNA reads TGCGCCAGCAGATCCGGGACAGGGGGCCGGGAGACCCAGTACTTC. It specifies CASRSGTGGRETQYF.

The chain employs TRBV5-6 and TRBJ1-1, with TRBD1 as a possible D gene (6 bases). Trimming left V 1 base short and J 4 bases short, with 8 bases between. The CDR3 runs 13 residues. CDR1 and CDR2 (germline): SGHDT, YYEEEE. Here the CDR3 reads CASSLRGGTEAFF. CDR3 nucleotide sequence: TGTGCCAGCAGCTTGAGGGGGGGCACTGAAGCTTTCTTT. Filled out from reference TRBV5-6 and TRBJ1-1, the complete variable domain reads DAGVTQSPTHLIKTRGQQVTLRCSPKSGHDTVSWYQQALGQGPQFIFQYYEEEERQRGNFPDRFSGHQFPNYSSELNVNALLLGDSALYLCASSLRGGTEAFFGQGTRLTVV.

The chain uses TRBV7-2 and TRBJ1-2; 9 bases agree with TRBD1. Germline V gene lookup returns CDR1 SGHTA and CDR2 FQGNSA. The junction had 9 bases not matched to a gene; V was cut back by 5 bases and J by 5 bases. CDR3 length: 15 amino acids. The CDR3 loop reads CASSPQPGTGYGYTF. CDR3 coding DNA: TGTGCCAGCAGCCCACAACCTGGGACAGGGTATGGCTACACCTTC.

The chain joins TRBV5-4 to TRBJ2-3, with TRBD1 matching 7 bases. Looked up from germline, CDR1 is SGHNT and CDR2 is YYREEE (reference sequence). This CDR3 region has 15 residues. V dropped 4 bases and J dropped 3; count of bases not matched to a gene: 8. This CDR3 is CASSARQGSTDTQYF. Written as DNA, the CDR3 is TGTGCCAGCAGCGCCCGACAGGGTTCGACAGATACGCAGTATTTT.

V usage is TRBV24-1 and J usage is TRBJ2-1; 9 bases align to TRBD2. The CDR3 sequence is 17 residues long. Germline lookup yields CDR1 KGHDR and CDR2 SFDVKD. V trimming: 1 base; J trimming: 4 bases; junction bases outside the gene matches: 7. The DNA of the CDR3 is TGTGCCACCAGTGATTTAGATAGCGGGGGTACTTACAATGAGCAGTTCTTC. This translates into CATSDLDSGGTYNEQFF.

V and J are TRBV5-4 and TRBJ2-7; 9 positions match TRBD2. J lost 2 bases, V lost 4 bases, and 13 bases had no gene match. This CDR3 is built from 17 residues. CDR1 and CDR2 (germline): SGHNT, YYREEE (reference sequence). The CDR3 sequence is CASSPARGSGGAYEQYF. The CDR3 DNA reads TGTGCCAGCAGCCCCGCCCGGGGTAGCGGGGGTGCCTACGAGCAGTACTTC.

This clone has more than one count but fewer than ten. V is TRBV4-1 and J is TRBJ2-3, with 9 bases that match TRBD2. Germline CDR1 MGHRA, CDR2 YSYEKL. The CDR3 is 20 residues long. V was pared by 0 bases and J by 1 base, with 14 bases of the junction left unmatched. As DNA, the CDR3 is TGCGCCAGCAGCCAAGAAAGGGGCGGTCTAGCGGGGTTACGCACAGATACGCAGTATTTT. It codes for CASSQERGGLAGLRTDTQYF.

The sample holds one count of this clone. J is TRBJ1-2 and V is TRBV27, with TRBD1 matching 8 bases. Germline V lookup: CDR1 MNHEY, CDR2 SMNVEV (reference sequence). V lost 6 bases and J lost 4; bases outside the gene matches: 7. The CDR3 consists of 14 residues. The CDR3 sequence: CASSTGQGAYGYTF. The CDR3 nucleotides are TGTGCCAGCAGCACCGGACAGGGAGCCTATGGCTACACCTTC.

The CDR3 region is CASSLVRQGASYGYTF. CDR3 bases: TGTGCCAGCAGCTTAGTCCGACAGGGGGCGAGCTATGGCTACACCTTC. The chain has TRBV7-2 and TRBJ1-2; TRBD1 matches at 10 bases. Germline-derived CDR1 and CDR2 are SGHTA and FQGNSA. The CDR3 has 16 residues. The ends lost 1 base at V and 4 bases at J; junction bases unmatched: 6.

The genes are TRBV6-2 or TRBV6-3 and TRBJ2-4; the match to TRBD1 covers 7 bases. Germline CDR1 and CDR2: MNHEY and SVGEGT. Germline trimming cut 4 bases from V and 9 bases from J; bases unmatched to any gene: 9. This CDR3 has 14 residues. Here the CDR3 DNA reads TGTGCCAGCAGTTTAAGCACAGGGGTGGGCATTCAGTACTTC. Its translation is CASSLSTGVGIQYF.

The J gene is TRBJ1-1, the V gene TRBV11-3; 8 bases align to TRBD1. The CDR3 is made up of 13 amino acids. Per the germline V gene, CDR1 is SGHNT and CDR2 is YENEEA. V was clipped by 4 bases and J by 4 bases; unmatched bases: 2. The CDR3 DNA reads TGTGCCAGCAGCTCTGGACAGGGCACTGAAGCTTTCTTT. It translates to CASSSGQGTEAFF.

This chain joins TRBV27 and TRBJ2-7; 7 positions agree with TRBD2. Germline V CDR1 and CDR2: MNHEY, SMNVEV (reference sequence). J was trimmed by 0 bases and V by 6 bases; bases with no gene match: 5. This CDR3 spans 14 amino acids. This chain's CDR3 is CASRPGGSSYEQYF. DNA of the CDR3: TGTGCCAGCAGGCCCGGCGGGAGCTCCTACGAGCAGTACTTC.

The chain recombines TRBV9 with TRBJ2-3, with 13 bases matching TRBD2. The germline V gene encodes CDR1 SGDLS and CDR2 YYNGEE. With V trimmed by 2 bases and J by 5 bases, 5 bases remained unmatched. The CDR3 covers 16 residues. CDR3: CASSVTSGGLGDTQYF. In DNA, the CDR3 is TGTGCCAGCAGCGTGACTAGCGGGGGGCTGGGAGATACGCAGTATTTT.

CDR3 region: CASSEGSYEQYF. CDR3 nucleotide sequence: TGTGCCAGCAGTGAGGGTTCCTACGAGCAGTACTTC. The gene calls are TRBV28 and TRBJ2-7; the D gene is possibly TRBD2 (5 bases). Looked up from germline, CDR1 is MDHEN and CDR2 is SYDVKM. Trimming cost V 5 bases and J 1 base, with 6 bases left between them. The CDR3 runs to 12 residues.

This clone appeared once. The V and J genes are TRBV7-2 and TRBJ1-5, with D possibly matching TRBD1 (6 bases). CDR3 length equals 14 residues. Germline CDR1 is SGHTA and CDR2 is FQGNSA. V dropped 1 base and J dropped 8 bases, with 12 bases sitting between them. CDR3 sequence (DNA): TGTGCCAGCAGCTTAGACGCAGGGGAAAAGCCCCAGCATTTT. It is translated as CASSLDAGEKPQHF.

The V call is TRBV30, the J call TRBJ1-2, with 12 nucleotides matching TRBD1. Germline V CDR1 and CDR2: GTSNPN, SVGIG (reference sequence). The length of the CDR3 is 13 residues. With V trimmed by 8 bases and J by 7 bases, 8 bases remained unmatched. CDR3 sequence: CAGRDRGLIGYTF. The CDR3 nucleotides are TGTGCCGGCCGGGACAGGGGGCTTATTGGCTACACCTTC.